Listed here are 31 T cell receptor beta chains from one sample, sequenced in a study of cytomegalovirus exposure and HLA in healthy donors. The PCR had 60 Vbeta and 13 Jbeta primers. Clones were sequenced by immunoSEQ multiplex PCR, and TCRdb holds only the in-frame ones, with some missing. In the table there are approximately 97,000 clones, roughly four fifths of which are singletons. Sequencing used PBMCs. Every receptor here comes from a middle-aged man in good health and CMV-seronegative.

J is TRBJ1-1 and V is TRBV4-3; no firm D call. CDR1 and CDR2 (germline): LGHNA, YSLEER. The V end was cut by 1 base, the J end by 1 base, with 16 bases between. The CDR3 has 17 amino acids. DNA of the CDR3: TGCGCCAGCAGCCAAGTGGGAAATGAGGGAAGGAACACTGAAGCTTTCTTT. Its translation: CASSQVGNEGRNTEAFF.

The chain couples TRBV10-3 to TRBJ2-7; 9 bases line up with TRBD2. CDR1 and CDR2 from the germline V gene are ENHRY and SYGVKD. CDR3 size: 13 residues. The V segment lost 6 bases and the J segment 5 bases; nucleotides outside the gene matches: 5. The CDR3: CAIRGLAGDEQYF. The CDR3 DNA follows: TGTGCCATCAGGGGACTAGCCGGTGACGAGCAGTACTTC.

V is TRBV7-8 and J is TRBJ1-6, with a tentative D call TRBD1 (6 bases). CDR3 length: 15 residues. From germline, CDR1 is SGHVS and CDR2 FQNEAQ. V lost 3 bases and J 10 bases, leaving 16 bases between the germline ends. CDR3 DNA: TGTGCCAGCAGCTTTCTGGACAGAGGGTCCTCACCCCTCCACTTT. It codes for CASSFLDRGSSPLHF.

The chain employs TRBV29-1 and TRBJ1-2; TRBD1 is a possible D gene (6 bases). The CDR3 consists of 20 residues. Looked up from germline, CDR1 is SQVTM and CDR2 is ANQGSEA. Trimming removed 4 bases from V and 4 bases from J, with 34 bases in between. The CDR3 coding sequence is TGCAGCGTTGGAAGATGGCAGGGGATGAGTATGAGTGCGCCGTTCTATGGCTACACCTTC. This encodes CSVGRWQGMSMSAPFYGYTF.

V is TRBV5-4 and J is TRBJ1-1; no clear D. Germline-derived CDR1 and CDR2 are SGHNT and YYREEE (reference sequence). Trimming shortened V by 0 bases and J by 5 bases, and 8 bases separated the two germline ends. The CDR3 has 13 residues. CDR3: CASSLDLRTEAFF. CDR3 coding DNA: TGTGCCAGCAGCTTGGATCTCCGTACTGAAGCTTTCTTT.

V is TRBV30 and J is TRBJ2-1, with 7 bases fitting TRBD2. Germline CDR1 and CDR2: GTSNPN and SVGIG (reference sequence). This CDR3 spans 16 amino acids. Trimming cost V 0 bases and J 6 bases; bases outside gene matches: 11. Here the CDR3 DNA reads TGTGCCTGGAGTGTACTCGGAGCGGGGTCCGTCAATGAGCAGTTCTTC. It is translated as CAWSVLGAGSVNEQFF. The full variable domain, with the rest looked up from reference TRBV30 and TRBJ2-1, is SQTIHQWPATLVQPVGSPLSLECTVEGTSNPNLYWYRQAAGRGLQLLFYSVGIGQISSEVPQNLSASRPQDRQFILSSKKLLLSDSGFYLCAWSVLGAGSVNEQFFGPGTRLTVL.

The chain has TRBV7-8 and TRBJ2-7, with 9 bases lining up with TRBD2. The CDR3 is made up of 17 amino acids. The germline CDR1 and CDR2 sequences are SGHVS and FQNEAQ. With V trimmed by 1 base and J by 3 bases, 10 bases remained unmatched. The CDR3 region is CASSLVSYKTSGYEQYF. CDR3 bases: TGTGCCAGCAGCTTAGTGTCATACAAGACTAGCGGCTACGAGCAGTACTTC.

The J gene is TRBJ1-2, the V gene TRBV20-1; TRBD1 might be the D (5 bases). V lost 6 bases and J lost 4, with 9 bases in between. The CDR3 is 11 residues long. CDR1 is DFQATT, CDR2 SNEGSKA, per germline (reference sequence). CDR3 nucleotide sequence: TGCAGTGCAACCGACAGCTATGGCTACACCTTC. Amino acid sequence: CSATDSYGYTF.

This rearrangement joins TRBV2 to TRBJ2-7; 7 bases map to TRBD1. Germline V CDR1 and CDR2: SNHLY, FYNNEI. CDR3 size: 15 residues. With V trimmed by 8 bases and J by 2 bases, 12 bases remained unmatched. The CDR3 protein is CASSDVGQRAYEQYF. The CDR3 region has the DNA TGTGCCAGCTCCGACGTGGGACAGAGGGCCTACGAGCAGTACTTC.

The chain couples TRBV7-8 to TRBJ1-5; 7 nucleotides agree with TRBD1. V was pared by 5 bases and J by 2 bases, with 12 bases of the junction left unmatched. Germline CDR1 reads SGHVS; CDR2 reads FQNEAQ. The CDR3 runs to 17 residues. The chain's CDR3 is CASSLQGQIGRNQPQHF. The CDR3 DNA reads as TGTGCCAGCAGCCTTCAGGGACAGATAGGGCGCAATCAGCCCCAGCATTTT.

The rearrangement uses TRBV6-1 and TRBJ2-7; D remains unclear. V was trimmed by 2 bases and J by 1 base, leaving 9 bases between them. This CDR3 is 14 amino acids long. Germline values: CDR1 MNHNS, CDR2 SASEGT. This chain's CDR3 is CASSELGTSYEQYF. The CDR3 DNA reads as TGTGCCAGCAGTGAACTGGGCACATCCTACGAGCAGTACTTC.

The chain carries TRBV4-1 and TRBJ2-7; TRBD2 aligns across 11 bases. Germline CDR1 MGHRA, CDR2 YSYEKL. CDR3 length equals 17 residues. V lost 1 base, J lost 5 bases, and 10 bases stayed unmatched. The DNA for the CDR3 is TGCGCCAGCAGCCAAGTAGGGCTAGCGGGGGGCGGTCACGAGCAGTACTTC. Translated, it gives CASSQVGLAGGGHEQYF.

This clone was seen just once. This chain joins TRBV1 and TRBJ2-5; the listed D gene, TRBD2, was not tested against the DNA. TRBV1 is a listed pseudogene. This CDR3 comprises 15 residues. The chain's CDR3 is CTSSLAGDSQETQYF. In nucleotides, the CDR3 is TGCACCAGCAGCCTTGCGGGGGACTCTCAAGAGACCCAGTACTTC.

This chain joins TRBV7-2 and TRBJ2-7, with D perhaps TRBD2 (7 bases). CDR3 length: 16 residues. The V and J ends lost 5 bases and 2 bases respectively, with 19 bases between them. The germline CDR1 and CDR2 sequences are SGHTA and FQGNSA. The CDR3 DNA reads TGTGCCAGCAGCCCAAGCGGGGCAGGGGTCCCCTACGAGCAGTACTTC. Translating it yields CASSPSGAGVPYEQYF. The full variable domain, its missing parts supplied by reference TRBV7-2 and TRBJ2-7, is GAGVSQSPSNKVTEKGKDVELRCDPISGHTALYWYRQSLGQGLEFLIYFQGNSAPDKSGLPSDRFSAERTGGSVSTLTIQRTQQEDSAVYLCASSPSGAGVPYEQYFGPGTRLTVT.

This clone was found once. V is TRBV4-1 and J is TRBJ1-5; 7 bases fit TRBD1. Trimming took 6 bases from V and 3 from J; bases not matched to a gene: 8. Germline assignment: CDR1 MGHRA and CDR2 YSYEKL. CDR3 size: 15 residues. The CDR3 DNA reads TGCGCCAGCAGTCAACCGGGACAGCTCAATCAGCCCCAGCATTTT. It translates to CASSQPGQLNQPQHF.

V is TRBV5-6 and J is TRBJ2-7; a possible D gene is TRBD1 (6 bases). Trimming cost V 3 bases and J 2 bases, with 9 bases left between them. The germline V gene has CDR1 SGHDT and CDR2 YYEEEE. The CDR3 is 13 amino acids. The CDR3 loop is CASSYDRTYEQYF. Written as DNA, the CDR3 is TGTGCCAGCAGCTATGACAGGACCTACGAGCAGTACTTC.

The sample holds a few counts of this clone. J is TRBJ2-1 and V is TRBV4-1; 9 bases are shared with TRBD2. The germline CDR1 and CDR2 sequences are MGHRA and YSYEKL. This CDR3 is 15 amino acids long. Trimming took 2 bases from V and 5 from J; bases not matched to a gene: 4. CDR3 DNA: TGCGCCAGCAGCCAAAGGGCGGGGGGGAACAATGAGCAGTTCTTC. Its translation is CASSQRAGGNNEQFF.

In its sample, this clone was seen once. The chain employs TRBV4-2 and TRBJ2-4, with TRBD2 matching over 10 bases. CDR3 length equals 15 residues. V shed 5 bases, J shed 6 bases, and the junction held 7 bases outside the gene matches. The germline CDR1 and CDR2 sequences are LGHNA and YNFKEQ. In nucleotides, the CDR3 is TGTGCCAGCAGCAACTACTTAGCGGGGGGAAACATTCAGTACTTC. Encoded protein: CASSNYLAGGNIQYF.

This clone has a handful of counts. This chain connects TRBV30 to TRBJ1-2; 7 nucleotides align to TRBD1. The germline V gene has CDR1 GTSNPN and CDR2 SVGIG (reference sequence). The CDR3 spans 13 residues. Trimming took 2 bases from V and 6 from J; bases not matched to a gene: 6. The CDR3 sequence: CAWSSQGRDGYTF. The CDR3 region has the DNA TGTGCCTGGAGTTCACAGGGGCGCGATGGCTACACCTTC. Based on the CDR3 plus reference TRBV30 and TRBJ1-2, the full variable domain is SQTIHQWPATLVQPVGSPLSLECTVEGTSNPNLYWYRQAAGRGLQLLFYSVGIGQISSEVPQNLSASRPQDRQFILSSKKLLLSDSGFYLCAWSSQGRDGYTFGSGTRLTVV.

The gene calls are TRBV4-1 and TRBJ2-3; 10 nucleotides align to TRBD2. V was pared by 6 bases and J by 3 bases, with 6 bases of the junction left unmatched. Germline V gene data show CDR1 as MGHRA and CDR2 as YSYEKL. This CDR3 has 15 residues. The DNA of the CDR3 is TGCGCCAGCAGAGGGGCTAGCGGGGGAACAGATACGCAGTATTTT. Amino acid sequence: CASRGASGGTDTQYF.

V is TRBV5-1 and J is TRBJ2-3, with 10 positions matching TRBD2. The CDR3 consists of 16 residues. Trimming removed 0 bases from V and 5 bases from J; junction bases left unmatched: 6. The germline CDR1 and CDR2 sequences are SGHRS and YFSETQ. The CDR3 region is CASSLALAGDVDTQYF. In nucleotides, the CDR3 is TGCGCCAGCAGCTTGGCCCTAGCGGGGGATGTAGATACGCAGTATTTT.

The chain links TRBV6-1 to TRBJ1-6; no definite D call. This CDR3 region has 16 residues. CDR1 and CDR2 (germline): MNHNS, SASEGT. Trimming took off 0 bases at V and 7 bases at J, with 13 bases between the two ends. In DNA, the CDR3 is TGTGCCAGCAGTGAAGCCAGCGTCACGGGAAATTCACCCCTCCACTTT. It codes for CASSEASVTGNSPLHF.

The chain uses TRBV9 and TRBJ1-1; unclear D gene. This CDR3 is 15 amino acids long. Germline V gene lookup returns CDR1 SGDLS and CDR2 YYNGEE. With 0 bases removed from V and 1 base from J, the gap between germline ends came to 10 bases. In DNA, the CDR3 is TGTGCCAGCAGCGTAGGGGCAGACCAGAACACTGAAGCTTTCTTT. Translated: CASSVGADQNTEAFF.

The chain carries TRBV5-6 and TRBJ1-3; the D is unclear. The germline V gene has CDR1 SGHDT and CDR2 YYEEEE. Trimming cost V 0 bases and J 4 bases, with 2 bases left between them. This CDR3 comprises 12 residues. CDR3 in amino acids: CASSLAGNTIYF. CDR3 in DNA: TGTGCCAGCAGCTTGGCAGGAAACACCATATATTTT.

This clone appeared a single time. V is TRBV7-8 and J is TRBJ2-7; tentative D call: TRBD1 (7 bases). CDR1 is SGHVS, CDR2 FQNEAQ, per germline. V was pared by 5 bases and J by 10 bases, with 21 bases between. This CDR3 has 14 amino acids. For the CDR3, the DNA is TGTGCCAGCAGCCCGAACCTTCCAGGGGGGCGACAGTACTTC. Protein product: CASSPNLPGGRQYF.

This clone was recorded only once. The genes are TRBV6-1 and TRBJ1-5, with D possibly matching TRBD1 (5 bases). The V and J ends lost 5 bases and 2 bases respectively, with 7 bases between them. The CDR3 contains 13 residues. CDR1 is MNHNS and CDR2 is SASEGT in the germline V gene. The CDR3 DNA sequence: TGTGCCAGCAGTCGGGGGGGCAATCAGCCCCAGCATTTT. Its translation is CASSRGGNQPQHF.

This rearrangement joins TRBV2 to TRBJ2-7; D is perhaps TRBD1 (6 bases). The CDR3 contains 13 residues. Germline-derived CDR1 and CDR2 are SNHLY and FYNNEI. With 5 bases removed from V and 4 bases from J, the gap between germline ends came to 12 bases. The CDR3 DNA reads TGTGCCAGCAGTCTCAACGGACAGTACGAGCAGTACTTC. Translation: CASSLNGQYEQYF.

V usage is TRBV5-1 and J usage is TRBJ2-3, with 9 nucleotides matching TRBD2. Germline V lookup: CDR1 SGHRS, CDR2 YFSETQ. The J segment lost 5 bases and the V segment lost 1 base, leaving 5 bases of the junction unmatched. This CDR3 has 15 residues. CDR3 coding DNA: TGCGCCAGCAGCTTGAATAGCGGGGGATTAGATACGCAGTATTTT. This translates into CASSLNSGGLDTQYF.

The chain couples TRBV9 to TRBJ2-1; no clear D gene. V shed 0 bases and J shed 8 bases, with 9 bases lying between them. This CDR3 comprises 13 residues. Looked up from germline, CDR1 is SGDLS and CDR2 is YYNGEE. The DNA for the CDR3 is TGTGCCAGCAGCGTAGAGGTAGCCTATGAGCAGTTCTTC. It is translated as CASSVEVAYEQFF.

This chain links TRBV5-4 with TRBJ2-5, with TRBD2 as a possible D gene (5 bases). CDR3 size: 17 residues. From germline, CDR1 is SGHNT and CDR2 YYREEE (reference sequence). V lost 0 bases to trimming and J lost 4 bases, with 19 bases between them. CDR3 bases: TGTGCCAGCAGCTTGGAAGTCGGCTTTGAGGGCTCAGAGACCCAGTACTTC. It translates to CASSLEVGFEGSETQYF. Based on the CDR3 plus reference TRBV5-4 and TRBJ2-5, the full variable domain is ETGVTQSPTHLIKTRGQQVTLRCSSQSGHNTVSWYQQALGQGPQFIFQYYREEENGRGNFPPRFSGLQFPNYSSELNVNALELDDSALYLCASSLEVGFEGSETQYFGPGTRLLVL.

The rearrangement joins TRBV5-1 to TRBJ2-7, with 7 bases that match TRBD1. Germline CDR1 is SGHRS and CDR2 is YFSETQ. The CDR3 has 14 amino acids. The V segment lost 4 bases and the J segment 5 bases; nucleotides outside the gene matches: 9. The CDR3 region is CASSPGTAWDEQYF. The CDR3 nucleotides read TGCGCCAGCAGCCCAGGGACAGCTTGGGACGAGCAGTACTTC.